Below, 11 T cell receptor beta chains from the same sample are listed, as sequenced in a study of blood T cell repertoires in COVID-19. Sequencing used immunoSEQ multiplex PCR; TCRdb keeps in-frame clones, though not all of them. The sample consists of approximately 110,000 clones, about 86% of them appearing once. The sample comprised peripheral blood. These receptors originate from a woman aged 45-59 years with active or convalescent COVID-19.

The rearrangement uses TRBV28 and TRBJ1-1; D ambiguous. CDR1 and CDR2 from the germline V gene are MDHEN and SYDVKM. This CDR3 region has 14 residues. Trimming took off 5 bases at V and 5 bases at J, with 15 bases between the two ends. CDR3 residues: CASSLHTRRTEAFF. CDR3 in DNA: TGTGCCAGCAGTCTACACACGAGGAGGACTGAAGCTTTCTTT.

In DNA, the CDR3 is TGTGCCAGCAGCCAGGGACTAGCGGGAGGATTAGCCAAAAACATTCAGTACTTC. Translating it yields CASSQGLAGGLAKNIQYF. The V gene is TRBV6-2 or TRBV6-3, the J gene TRBJ2-4; 15 nucleotides line up with TRBD2. After removal of 6 bases from V and 0 bases from J, the junction contained 6 bases not matched to a gene. CDR1 and CDR2 from the germline V gene are MNHEY and SVGEGT. The CDR3 is 18 residues long.

The chain recombines TRBV6-5 with TRBJ1-5; 10 nucleotides line up with TRBD1. The length of the CDR3 is 15 residues. Germline V gene data show CDR1 as MNHEY and CDR2 as SVGAGI. V was clipped by 6 bases and J by 6 bases; unmatched bases: 8. DNA for the CDR3: TGTGCCAGCAGGAAGACAGGGGGCAGGGTTCAGCCCCAGCATTTT. This sequence encodes CASRKTGGRVQPQHF.

The chain has TRBV7-6 and TRBJ1-2; no reliable D call. Trimming pared 1 base from V and 4 bases from J, leaving 13 bases between. The germline V gene has CDR1 SGHVS and CDR2 FNYEAQ. The CDR3 spans 15 residues. CDR3 DNA sequence: TGTGCCAGCAGCTTAGATAGTATCGCGGGCTATGGCTACACCTTC. This translates into CASSLDSIAGYGYTF.

The V and J genes are TRBV15 and TRBJ2-7, with 12 positions matching TRBD2. Looked up from germline, CDR1 is LNHNV and CDR2 is YYDKDF (reference sequence). CDR3 size: 16 residues. Trimming at V came to 8 bases and at J to 0 bases, leaving 8 bases not matched to a gene. CDR3 nucleotides: TGTGCCACCGCGAGGACTAGCGGGATAAGCTCCTACGAGCAGTACTTC. It codes for CATARTSGISSYEQYF.

The chain links TRBV28 to TRBJ2-1, with 10 positions matching TRBD2. Looked up from germline, CDR1 is MDHEN and CDR2 is SYDVKM. The junction had 8 bases not matched to a gene; V was cut back by 6 bases and J by 3 bases. CDR3 length: 16 residues. Here the CDR3 reads CASSPSLAGYYNEQFF. In DNA, the CDR3 is TGTGCCAGCAGCCCCTCACTAGCGGGATACTACAATGAGCAGTTCTTC.

The chain is built from TRBV2 and TRBJ2-7; tentative D call: TRBD1 (5 bases). The V end lost 3 bases, the J end lost 0 bases, and 6 bases lay between the germline ends. There are 13 residues in the CDR3. Germline V CDR1 and CDR2: SNHLY, FYNNEI. CDR3 in DNA: TGTGCCAGCAGTGAGCAGGGCTCCTACGAGCAGTACTTC. This sequence encodes CASSEQGSYEQYF.

The CDR3 DNA is TGTGCCAGCAGTCCTAGCGGGAGGGGCGAGCAGTACTTC. Translation: CASSPSGRGEQYF. The chain is built from TRBV11-2 and TRBJ2-7, with TRBD2 identical over 12 bases. CDR1 is SGHAT and CDR2 is FQNNGV in the germline V gene. This CDR3 has 13 amino acids. The trim removed 6 bases at V and 6 bases at J, leaving 3 bases unmatched.

V is TRBV2 and J is TRBJ1-1; TRBD1 matches 9 bases. From germline, CDR1 is SNHLY and CDR2 FYNNEI. V shed 10 bases, J shed 3 bases, and the junction held 6 bases outside the gene matches. The CDR3 is 13 amino acids. CDR3 amino acids: CATTGQGDTEAFF. CDR3 nucleotide sequence: TGTGCCACCACGGGACAGGGAGACACTGAAGCTTTCTTT.

The chain links TRBV3-1 (or the pseudogene TRBV3-2) to TRBJ2-7; perhaps TRBD1 as D (6 bases). The CDR3 runs 15 residues. Trimming stripped 2 bases from V and 8 bases from J, with 19 bases between. Germline V gene data show CDR1 as LGHDT and CDR2 as YNNKEL (reference sequence). The CDR3 sequence: CASSQRGSDSWKQYF. The CDR3 nucleotides are TGTGCCAGCAGCCAAAGGGGGAGCGACAGCTGGAAGCAGTACTTC.

This chain uses TRBV27 with TRBJ2-2; D unresolved. V lost 0 bases, J lost 2 bases, and 10 bases lay in between. Germline-derived CDR1 and CDR2 are MNHEY and SMNVEV (reference sequence). This CDR3 has 16 residues. CDR3 loop: CASSLSYTINTGELFF. For the CDR3, the DNA is TGTGCCAGCAGTTTATCGTACACTATCAACACCGGGGAGCTGTTTTTT.